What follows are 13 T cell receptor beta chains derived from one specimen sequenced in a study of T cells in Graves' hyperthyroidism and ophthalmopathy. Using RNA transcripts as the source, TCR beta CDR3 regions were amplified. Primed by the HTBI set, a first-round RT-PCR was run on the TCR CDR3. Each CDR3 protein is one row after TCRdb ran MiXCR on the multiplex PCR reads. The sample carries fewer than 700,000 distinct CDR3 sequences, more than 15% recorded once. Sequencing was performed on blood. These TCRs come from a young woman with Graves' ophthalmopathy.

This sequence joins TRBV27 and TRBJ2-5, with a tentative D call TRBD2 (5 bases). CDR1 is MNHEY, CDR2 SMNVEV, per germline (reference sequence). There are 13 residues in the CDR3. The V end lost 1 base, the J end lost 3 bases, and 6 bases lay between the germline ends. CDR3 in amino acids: CASSLLGEETQYF. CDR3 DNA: TGTGCCAGCAGTTTATTGGGAGAAGAGACCCAGTACTTC.

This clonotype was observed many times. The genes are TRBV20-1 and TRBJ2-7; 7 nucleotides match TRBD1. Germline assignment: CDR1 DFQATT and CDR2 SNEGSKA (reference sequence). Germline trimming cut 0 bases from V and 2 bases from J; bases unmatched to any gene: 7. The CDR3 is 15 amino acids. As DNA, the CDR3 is TGCAGTGCTAGAGATATAGGGACAGTCACCTACGAGCAGTACTTC. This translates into CSARDIGTVTYEQYF.

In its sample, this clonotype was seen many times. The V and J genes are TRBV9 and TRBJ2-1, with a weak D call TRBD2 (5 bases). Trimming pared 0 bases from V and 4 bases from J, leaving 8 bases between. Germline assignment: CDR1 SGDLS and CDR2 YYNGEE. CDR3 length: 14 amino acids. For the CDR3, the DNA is TGTGCCAGCAGCGTAGAGCAGCGGTACAATGAGCAGTTCTTC. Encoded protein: CASSVEQRYNEQFF.

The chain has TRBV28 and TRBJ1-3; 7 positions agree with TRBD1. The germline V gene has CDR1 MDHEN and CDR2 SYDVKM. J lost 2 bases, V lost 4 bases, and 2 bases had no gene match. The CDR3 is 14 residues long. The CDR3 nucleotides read TGTGCCAGCAGTTCGCAGGGGGCTGGAAACACCATATATTTT. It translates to CASSSQGAGNTIYF.

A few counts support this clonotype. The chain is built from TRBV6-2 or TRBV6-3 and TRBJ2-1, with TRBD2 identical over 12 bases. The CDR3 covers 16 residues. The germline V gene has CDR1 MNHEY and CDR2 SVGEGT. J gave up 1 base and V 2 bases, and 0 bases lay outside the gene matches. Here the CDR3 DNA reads TGTGCCAGCAGTTACACTAGCGGGAGGTCCTACAATGAGCAGTTCTTC. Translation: CASSYTSGRSYNEQFF.

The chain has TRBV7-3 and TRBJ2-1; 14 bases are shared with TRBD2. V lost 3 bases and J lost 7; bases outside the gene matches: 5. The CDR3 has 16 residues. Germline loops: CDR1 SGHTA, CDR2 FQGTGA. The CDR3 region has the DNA TGTGCCAGCAGCTTCAGGACTAGCGGGGGGCGGAATGAGCAGTTCTTC. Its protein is CASSFRTSGGRNEQFF.

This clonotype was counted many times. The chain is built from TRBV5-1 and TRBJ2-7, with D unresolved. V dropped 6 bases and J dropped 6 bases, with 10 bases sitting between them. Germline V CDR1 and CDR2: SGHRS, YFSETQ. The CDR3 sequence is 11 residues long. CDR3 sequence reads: CASTRSGEQYF. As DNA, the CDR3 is TGCGCCAGCACTAGATCCGGCGAGCAGTACTTC.

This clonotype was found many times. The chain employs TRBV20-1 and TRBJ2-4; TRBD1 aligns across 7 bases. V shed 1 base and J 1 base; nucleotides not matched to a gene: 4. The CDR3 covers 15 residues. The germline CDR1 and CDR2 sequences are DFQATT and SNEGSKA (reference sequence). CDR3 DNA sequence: TGCAGTGCTAGAGGTGTACAGGGGGCCAAAAACATTCAGTACTTC. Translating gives CSARGVQGAKNIQYF.

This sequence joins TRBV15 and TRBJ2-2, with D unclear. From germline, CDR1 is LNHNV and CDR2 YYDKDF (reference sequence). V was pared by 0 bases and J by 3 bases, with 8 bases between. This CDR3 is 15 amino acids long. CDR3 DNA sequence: TGTGCCACCAGCAGAGATCTAGTGCACACCGGGGAGCTGTTTTTT. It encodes CATSRDLVHTGELFF.

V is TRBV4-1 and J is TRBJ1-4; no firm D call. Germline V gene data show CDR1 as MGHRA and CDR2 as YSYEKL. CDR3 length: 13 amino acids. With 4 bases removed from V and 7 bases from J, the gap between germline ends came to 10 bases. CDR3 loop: CASSPEWGEKLFF. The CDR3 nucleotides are TGCGCCAGCAGCCCAGAGTGGGGTGAAAAACTGTTTTTT.

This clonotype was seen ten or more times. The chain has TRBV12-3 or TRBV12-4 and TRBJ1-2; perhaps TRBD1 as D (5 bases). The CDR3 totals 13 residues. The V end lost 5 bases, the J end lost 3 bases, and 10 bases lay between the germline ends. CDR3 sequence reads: CASSPGPYYGYTF. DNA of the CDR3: TGTGCCAGCAGTCCGGGGCCGTACTATGGCTACACCTTC.

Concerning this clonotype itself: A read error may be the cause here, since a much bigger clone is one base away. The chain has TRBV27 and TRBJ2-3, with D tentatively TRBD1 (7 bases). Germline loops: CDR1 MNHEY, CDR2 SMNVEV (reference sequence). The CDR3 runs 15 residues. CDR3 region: CAGSPIDREADTQYF. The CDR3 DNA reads TGTGCCGGCAGTCCCATCGACAGGGAGGCAGATACGCAGTATTTT.

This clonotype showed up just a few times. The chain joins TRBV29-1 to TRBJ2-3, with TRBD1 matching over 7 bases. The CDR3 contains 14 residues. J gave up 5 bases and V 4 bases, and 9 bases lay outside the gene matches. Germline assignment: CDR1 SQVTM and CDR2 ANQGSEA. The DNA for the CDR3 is TGCAGCGTTGTAGCCGGGACAGCCAAAGATACGCAGTATTTT. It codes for CSVVAGTAKDTQYF.